This TCR beta chain is from a study of spatial heterogeneity in lung cancer. This clonotype was observed a handful of times. MiXCR, run by TCRdb on the 5' RACE reads, gives a single entry per CDR3 protein. The repertoire holds roughly 48,000 distinct CDR3 sequences, with about 5.8% as singletons. Time point in this sample: sample taken at primary tumor resection. Unsorted whole RNA samples from tumor, nontumor lung or frozen PBMC were sequenced. The input for sequencing was PBMCs, taken at surgery. The sequence was obtained from a male donor with early-stage non-small cell lung cancer.

CDR3 coding DNA: TGCAGTGCTCCCTGGAGGGAGAGGAACAATGAGCAGTTCTTC. Protein sequence: CSAPWRERNNEQFF. This chain links TRBV20-1 with TRBJ2-1; D might be TRBD2 (6 bases). The CDR3 contains 14 residues. From germline, CDR1 is DFQATT and CDR2 SNEGSKA (reference sequence). Trimming removed 5 bases from V and 5 bases from J, with 16 bases in between.